This entry lists 4 T cell receptor beta chains sequenced from one sample in a study of T cells in localized non-small cell lung cancer. Assay: immunoSEQ multiplex PCR; the TCRdb copy retains only in-frame clones and omits some. This table has approximately 35,000 clones, roughly 88% appearing once. Here the sequenced sample was peripheral blood, taken before any cancer treatment. The receptor source for this set is a man aged 35-69 years with stage I lung adenocarcinoma.

CDR3 nucleotide sequence: TGTGCCAGTAGTCCGAACCTACGATCGGAAGGAGCTTTCTTT. It specifies CASSPNLRSEGAFF. The chain couples TRBV19 to TRBJ1-1; D unresolved. Germline V gene data show CDR1 as LNHDA and CDR2 as SQIVND (reference sequence). Between the trimmed V and J ends, which lost 5 bases and 10 bases, there was a span of 20 bases. CDR3 size: 14 residues.

The genes are TRBV9 and TRBJ1-1; D might be TRBD1 (6 bases). This CDR3 comprises 16 residues. Trimming left V 3 bases short and J 0 bases short, with 15 bases between. Germline-derived CDR1 and CDR2 are SGDLS and YYNGEE. CDR3 DNA: TGTGCCAGCAGCGAGGGGGTGGGCCTAATGAACACTGAAGCTTTCTTT. Protein sequence: CASSEGVGLMNTEAFF.

The chain combines TRBV5-1 with TRBJ1-1; D might be TRBD1 (5 bases). From germline, CDR1 is SGHRS and CDR2 YFSETQ. Trimming pared 4 bases from V and 1 base from J, leaving 17 bases between. CDR3 size: 16 residues. The CDR3 DNA follows: TGCGCCAGCAGCCCCCCCTTGGCAGGGACGAACACTGAAGCTTTCTTT. It is translated as CASSPPLAGTNTEAFF.

This chain uses TRBV9 with TRBJ2-3; no reliable D call. Germline V gene sequence: CDR1 SGDLS, CDR2 YYNGEE. The V and J ends lost 0 bases and 4 bases respectively, with 12 bases between them. This CDR3 has 15 amino acids. The CDR3, as DNA: TGTGCCAGCAGCGTAGGGACGAGCCCCTCAGATACGCAGTATTTT. Translated, it gives CASSVGTSPSDTQYF. The complete variable domain, with remaining parts taken from reference TRBV9 and TRBJ2-3, reads DSGVTQTPKHLITATGQRVTLRCSPRSGDLSVYWYQQSLDQGLQFLIQYYNGEERAKGNILERFSAQQFPDLHSELNLSSLELGDSALYFCASSVGTSPSDTQYFGPGTRLTVL.